This T cell receptor beta chain appears in the sequencing data of a study of identical twins (dated by TCRdb to the mid-2010s). With respect to the entire study: TCR alpha and beta repertoires from monozygotic twins, unrelated adults of various ages and cord blood were deep-sequenced to test whether fetal clonotypes persist. To rule out contamination, the twin experiments were replicated at different times with different library preparation protocols.

General findings and caveats noted by the study authors: A weaker excess of twin sharing was found in beta out-of-frame sequences because the signal-to-noise ratio was lowered by fewer shared sequences. Out-of-frame TCR alpha sharing in monozygotic twins was systematically underestimated by recombination models, whereas sharing between unrelated individuals was in agreement with the recombination models. Compared with coincidental sharing between unrelated individuals, out-of-frame TCR alpha sequences shared between twins had an excess of sequences with low generation probability. Because the same donors could not be followed over many years, the conclusions depended on cross-sectional statistical analysis. Zero-insertion analyses could be partly confounded by invariant T cells such as MAIT and iNKT, although diverse VJ usage argued against such confounding for most clonotypes. Abundant cord blood beta clonotypes carried fewer insertions; young adult naive repertoires showed a weaker similar trend, while memory repertoires showed none.

Every donor was a healthy Caucasian. Three pairs of female monozygotic twins, all aged roughly 18 to 29 years, were included in the twin cohort. The RNA used for TCR libraries was isolated from peripheral blood mononuclear cells. CDR3 length: 15 amino acids, cysteine to phenylalanine. Only the CDR3 part of the read is kept: 45 bases, read in frame from the first base. Reading the germline V gene gives CDR1 SGDLS and CDR2 YYNGEE. V is trimmed back by 2 bases and J by 5 bases, and the junction contains 8 bases that no gene match accounts for. The receptor library was made with 5' RACE. The run used an Illumina HiSeq 2000. Template switching added a universal primer binding site, and the final cDNA carried a unique molecular identifier that allowed TCR cDNA molecules to be counted accurately. Specific primers in the conserved constant-segment region were used to synthesize first-strand cDNA for the TCR alpha and beta chains. Each cDNA library was double barcoded, with a SMART-Mk sample barcode plus Illumina barcodes, to control for contamination. Two successive PCR steps introduced TruSeq adapter sequences along with Illumina sample barcodes. Sequencing of the TCR alpha and beta cDNA libraries was done on the Illumina HiSeq platform using custom primers. Under the source paper's analysis protocol: Unique molecular identifiers were extracted from raw reads with MiGEC, and CDR3 positions were determined with MiXCR. Recombination models were inferred per individual with the repgenHMM and IGoR tools using an EM algorithm. Shared clonotypes were analyzed with the tcR package in R, and sharing was normalized by the product of cloneset sizes. To study raw recombination free of thymic and clonal selection effects, out-of-frame nonproductive sequences were analyzed. Clones were called with MiXCR by TCRdb after fastp trimmed the public reads at Q25, and only in-frame beta chains were retained. Identical CDR3 proteins give one entry, which carries the most common genes and DNA. The V and J calls were not made by the authors but by TCRdb's processing. The sample has some 630,000 distinct CDR3 sequences on record, 7.1% of them singletons. Less than 2% of the sample goes to the ten largest clones.

In its sample, this clonotype was seen many times. Its cognate antigen has yet to be identified. There are no base qualities to consult, and no much larger clone falls within one base. These data are also associated with another study on yellow fever vaccine responses in identical twins. Looking at the second paper: According to the authors, in identical twins the way T cells responded to vaccination appeared partly convergent and partly personalized. The study precisely tracked vaccine-responding T cell clones in identical twins.

In this chain, TRBV9 is recombined with TRBJ2-7; 9 bases in between match TRBD2. Specimen: PBMCs. This sequence originates from a woman under 30 in good health. The nucleotide sequence is TGTGCCAGCAGCGTCAGTAGCGGGAGCGTCGACGAGCAGTACTTC. Translated, it reads CASSVSSGSVDEQYF.